Listed below are T cell receptor beta chains from one sample, sequenced in a study of blood T cell repertoires in COVID-19. Only in-frame clones appear in the TCRdb table, and some are missing; sequencing was by immunoSEQ multiplex PCR. The sample includes roughly 70,000 clones, roughly nine tenths of them seen just once. The source material was peripheral blood. The receptor set was obtained from a man aged 50-59 years with acute or convalescent COVID-19. CDR3s include the opening cysteine and the closing phenylalanine or tryptophan. The order of the fields is D gene, J gene, clone size, CDR3 length, V gene, CDR3 protein, CDR3 DNA. A D gene is named only where the DNA matches it firmly. Only part of the rows carry a size: once, few, many, or a class if the clone is expanded.

>TRBD1|TRBJ2-4|once|16|TRBV9
CASSPRTGLAKNIQYF
TGTGCCAGCAGCCCCCGGACAGGGCTAGCCAAAAACATTCAGTACTTC
>TRBD2|TRBJ2-3|.|16|TRBV7-8
CASSLALAGVRDTQYF
TGTGCCAGCAGCTTAGCCCTAGCGGGAGTTCGGGATACGCAGTATTTT
>TRBD1|TRBJ2-3|.|13|TRBV7-2
CASSFRTGDTQYF
TGTGCCAGCAGCTTCCGGACAGGAGATACGCAGTATTTT
>.|TRBJ1-6|.|17|TRBV11-2
CASSETWESSYNSPLHF
TGTGCCAGCAGCGAGACTTGGGAGTCTTCCTATAATTCACCCCTCCACTTT
>TRBD1|TRBJ1-2|once|15|TRBV29-1
CSVLSRDRGANGYTF
TGCAGCGTTTTATCCCGGGACAGGGGCGCGAATGGCTACACCTTC
>.|TRBJ1-2|.|11|TRBV20-1
CSARHPQGYTF
TGCAGTGCTAGGCATCCTCAGGGCTACACCTTC
>TRBD2|TRBJ2-3|.|16|TRBV5-4
CASSLGVAGYGDTQYF
TGTGCCAGCAGCTTGGGGGTAGCGGGTTACGGAGATACGCAGTATTTT
>TRBD2|TRBJ2-1|.|12|TRBV29-1
CSAIREVGEQFF
TGCAGCGCGATCCGGGAGGTTGGTGAGCAGTTCTTC
>TRBD2|TRBJ2-3|.|15|TRBV11-3
CASSPASGGTDTQYF
TGTGCCAGCAGCCCAGCTAGCGGGGGGACAGATACGCAGTATTTT
>TRBD1|TRBJ1-3|.|16|TRBV5-8
CASSSWTGSEGNTIYF
TGTGCCAGCAGCTCTTGGACAGGGTCAGAGGGAAACACCATATATTTT
>TRBD2|TRBJ2-5|.|13|TRBV12-3/TRBV12-4
CASSRAGVQTQYF
TGTGCCAGCAGTCGAGCGGGAGTTCAGACCCAGTACTTC
>TRBD1|TRBJ2-1|.|14|TRBV7-2
CASSRDSHYNEQFF
TGTGCCAGCAGCCGGGACAGTCACTACAATGAGCAGTTCTTC
>.|TRBJ1-1|.|13|TRBV11-3
CASSLRGGTEAFF
TGTGCCAGCAGCTTACGGGGGGGCACTGAAGCTTTCTTT
>TRBD1|TRBJ2-1|.|17|TRBV19
CASSRWGKQGASDEQFF
TGTGCCAGTAGTCGTTGGGGAAAACAGGGGGCGAGCGATGAGCAGTTCTTC